This T cell receptor beta chain is from a study of cytotoxic CD8 clonotypes in ibrutinib-treated CLL. Study outcomes and limitations: Sustained-remission and progressing patients had unequal sampling times. Clonality was higher at ibrutinib response and returned toward baseline at progression.

As for this clone: Its specificity is unknown.

Clones were read by immunoSEQ multiplex PCR, and TCRdb kept only the in-frame ones, dropping some. Of more than 85,000 clones listed, approximately 80% are singletons. Sequences were derived from PBMCs, sampled after 12 months of ibrutinib treatment. This receptor was identified in a human donor with chronic lymphocytic leukemia.

In DNA form, the CDR3 reads TGTGCCAGCAGCTTGGGGAGAGGTGGAAACACCATATATTTT. As protein: CASSLGRGGNTIYF. This sequence joins TRBV5-6 and TRBJ1-3; no definite D call. CDR3 length: 14 residues. Trimming removed 0 bases from V and 3 bases from J, with 7 bases in between. Germline CDR1 SGHDT, CDR2 YYEEEE.